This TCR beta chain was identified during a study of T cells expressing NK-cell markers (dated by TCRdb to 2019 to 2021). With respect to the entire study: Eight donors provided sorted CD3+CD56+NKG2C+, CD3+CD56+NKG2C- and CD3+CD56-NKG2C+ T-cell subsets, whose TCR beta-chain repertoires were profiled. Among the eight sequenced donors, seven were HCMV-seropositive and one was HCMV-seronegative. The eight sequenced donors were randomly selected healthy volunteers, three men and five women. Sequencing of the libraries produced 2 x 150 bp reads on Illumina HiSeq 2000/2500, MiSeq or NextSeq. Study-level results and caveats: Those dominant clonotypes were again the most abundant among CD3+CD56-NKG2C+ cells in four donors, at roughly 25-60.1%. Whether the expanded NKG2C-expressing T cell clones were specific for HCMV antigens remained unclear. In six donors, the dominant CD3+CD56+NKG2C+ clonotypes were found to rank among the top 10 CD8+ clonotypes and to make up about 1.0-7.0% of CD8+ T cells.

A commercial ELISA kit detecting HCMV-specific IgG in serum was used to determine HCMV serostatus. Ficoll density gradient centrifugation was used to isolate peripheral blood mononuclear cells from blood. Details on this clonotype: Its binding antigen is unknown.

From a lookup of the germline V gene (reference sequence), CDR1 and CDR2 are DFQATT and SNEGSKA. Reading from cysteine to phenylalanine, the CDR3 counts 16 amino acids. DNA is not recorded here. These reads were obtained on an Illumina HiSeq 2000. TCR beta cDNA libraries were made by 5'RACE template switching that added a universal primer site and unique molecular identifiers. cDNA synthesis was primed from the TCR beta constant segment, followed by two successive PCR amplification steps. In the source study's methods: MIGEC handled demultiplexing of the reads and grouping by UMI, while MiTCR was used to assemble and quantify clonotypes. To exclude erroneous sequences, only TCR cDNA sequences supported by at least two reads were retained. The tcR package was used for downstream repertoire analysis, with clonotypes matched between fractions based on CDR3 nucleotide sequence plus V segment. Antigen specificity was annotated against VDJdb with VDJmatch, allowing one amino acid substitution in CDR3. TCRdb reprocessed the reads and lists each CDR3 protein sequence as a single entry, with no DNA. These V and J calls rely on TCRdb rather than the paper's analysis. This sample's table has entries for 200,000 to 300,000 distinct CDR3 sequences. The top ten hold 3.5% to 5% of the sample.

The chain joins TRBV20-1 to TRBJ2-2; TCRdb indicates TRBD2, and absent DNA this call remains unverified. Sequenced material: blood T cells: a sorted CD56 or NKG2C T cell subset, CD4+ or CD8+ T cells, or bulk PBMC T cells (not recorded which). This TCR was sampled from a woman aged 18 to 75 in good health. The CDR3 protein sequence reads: CSATARLAARPGELFF.